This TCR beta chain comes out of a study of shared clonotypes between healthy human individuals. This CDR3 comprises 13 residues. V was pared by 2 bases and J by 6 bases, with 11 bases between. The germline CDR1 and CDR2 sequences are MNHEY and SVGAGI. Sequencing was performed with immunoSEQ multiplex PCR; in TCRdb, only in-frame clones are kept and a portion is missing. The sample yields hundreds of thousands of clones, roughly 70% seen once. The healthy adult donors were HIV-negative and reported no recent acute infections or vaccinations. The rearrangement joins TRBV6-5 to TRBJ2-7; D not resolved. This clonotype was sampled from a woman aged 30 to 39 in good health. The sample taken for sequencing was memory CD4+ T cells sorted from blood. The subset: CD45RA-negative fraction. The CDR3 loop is CASSYKGLGEQYF. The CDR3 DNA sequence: TGTGCCAGCAGTTACAAAGGGTTGGGCGAGCAGTACTTC.